The 23 T cell receptor beta chains below all came from one sample that was sequenced in a study of blood T cell repertoires in COVID-19. TCRdb's table, derived via immunoSEQ multiplex PCR, lists solely in-frame clones and lacks some. The data contain fewer than 20,000 clones, just over 90% of them singletons. The specimen was peripheral blood. These receptors all stem from a human donor in a cohort sampled during active COVID-19.

The chain joins TRBV27 to TRBJ1-4; 7 positions agree with TRBD1. Germline-derived CDR1 and CDR2 are MNHEY and SMNVEV (reference sequence). The CDR3 extends over 16 amino acids. The V and J ends lost 6 bases and 0 bases, in that order; junction bases with no gene match: 7. The CDR3 sequence is CASRPDRASTNEKLFF. The DNA of the CDR3 is TGTGCCAGCAGACCTGACAGGGCTTCAACTAATGAAAAACTGTTTTTT.

This clone was seen a handful of times. V is TRBV2 and J is TRBJ1-5; D uncertain. CDR1 and CDR2 (germline): SNHLY, FYNNEI. The CDR3 loop spans 14 amino acids. Between the trimmed V and J ends, which lost 5 bases and 2 bases, there was a span of 10 bases. The CDR3 protein is CASSPSLGNQPQHF. CDR3 nucleotides: TGTGCCAGCAGTCCTTCACTGGGCAATCAGCCCCAGCATTTT.

The rearrangement links TRBV5-1 to TRBJ1-2; weak D call: TRBD1 (5 bases). The CDR3 totals 14 residues. CDR1 and CDR2 from the germline V gene are SGHRS and YFSETQ. Trimming pared 0 bases from V and 8 bases from J, leaving 14 bases between. The DNA for the CDR3 is TGCGCCAGCAGCTTGGTTGGCCAGGGCAAAGGCTACACCTTC. Translated: CASSLVGQGKGYTF.

The rearrangement joins TRBV6-2 or TRBV6-3 to TRBJ2-3, with 8 bases lining up with TRBD2. CDR1 is MNHEY and CDR2 is SVGEGT in the germline V gene. The CDR3 totals 17 residues. V dropped 0 bases and J dropped 1; count of bases not matched to a gene: 6. For the CDR3, the DNA is TGTGCCAGCAGTTACTCGTTGCGGGGGGCCCGCACAGATACGCAGTATTTT. It encodes CASSYSLRGARTDTQYF.

This sequence joins TRBV5-8 and TRBJ2-1; TRBD2 aligns across 10 bases. The V segment lost 6 bases and the J segment 4 bases; nucleotides outside the gene matches: 7. Per germline, CDR1 SGHTS and CDR2 YDEGEE. The CDR3 has 15 amino acids. The chain's CDR3 is CASNRGLAAYNEQFF. The CDR3 bases are TGTGCCAGCAACCGAGGACTAGCGGCTTACAATGAGCAGTTCTTC.

The rearrangement joins TRBV6-5 to TRBJ1-5; D is ambiguous. CDR3 length: 14 amino acids. The V end lost 4 bases, the J end lost 10 bases, and 17 bases lay between the germline ends. Germline V CDR1 and CDR2: MNHEY, SVGAGI. The CDR3 loop reads CASSSSGVRLPQHF. Written as DNA, the CDR3 is TGTGCCAGCAGTTCCTCCGGGGTGAGACTTCCCCAGCATTTT.

Here the CDR3 DNA reads TGTGCCAGCAGCCAAGAGCCGGCGAACACCGGGGAGCTGTTTTTT. Protein sequence: CASSQEPANTGELFF. J is TRBJ2-2 and V is TRBV4-2; D is unresolved. This CDR3 region has 15 residues. Germline V gives CDR1 LGHNA, CDR2 YNFKEQ. V was pared by 0 bases and J by 0 bases, with 5 bases between.

The chain has TRBV5-6 and TRBJ2-5, with 7 bases lining up with TRBD1. The CDR3 is 15 amino acids. The germline V gene encodes CDR1 SGHDT and CDR2 YYEEEE. The J segment lost 5 bases and the V segment lost 3 bases, leaving 10 bases of the junction unmatched. The CDR3 here is CASSSPTGSPETQYF. Here the CDR3 DNA reads TGTGCCAGCAGCTCACCGACAGGGTCCCCGGAGACCCAGTACTTC. The complete variable domain, with remaining parts taken from reference TRBV5-6 and TRBJ2-5, reads DAGVTQSPTHLIKTRGQQVTLRCSPKSGHDTVSWYQQALGQGPQFIFQYYEEEERQRGNFPDRFSGHQFPNYSSELNVNALLLGDSALYLCASSSPTGSPETQYFGPGTRLLVL.

The chain has TRBV5-1 and TRBJ1-1, with D possibly TRBD1 on 5 matching bases. V shed 1 base and J shed 5 bases, with 12 bases lying between them. Germline values: CDR1 SGHRS, CDR2 YFSETQ. The CDR3 is 14 amino acids. This chain's CDR3 is CASSLRTGGTEAFF. The CDR3 DNA follows: TGCGCCAGCAGCTTGCGAACAGGTGGTACTGAAGCTTTCTTT. The full variable domain, completed using reference TRBV5-1 and TRBJ1-1, is KAGVTQTPRYLIKTRGQQVTLSCSPISGHRSVSWYQQTPGQGLQFLFEYFSETQRNKGNFPGRFSGRQFSNSRSEMNVSTLELGDSALYLCASSLRTGGTEAFFGQGTRLTVV.

The V call is TRBV30, the J call TRBJ1-2, with 7 bases that match TRBD1. The CDR3 length is 13 residues. Losses at the gene ends were 3 bases for V and 4 bases for J; bases not matched to a gene: 5. Germline V lookup: CDR1 GTSNPN, CDR2 SVGIG (reference sequence). Here the CDR3 DNA reads TGTGCCTGGAGACCAGGGACAGCCTATGGCTACACCTTC. Amino acids: CAWRPGTAYGYTF.

V and J are TRBV5-6 and TRBJ1-5; no definite D call. Between the trimmed V and J ends, which lost 2 bases and 4 bases, there was a span of 13 bases. The CDR3 totals 15 residues. Germline values: CDR1 SGHDT, CDR2 YYEEEE. The CDR3 sequence: CASSFRGNWNQPQHF. The CDR3 DNA sequence: TGTGCCAGCAGCTTCAGAGGGAACTGGAATCAGCCCCAGCATTTT.

The gene calls are TRBV11-2 and TRBJ2-1; 14 nucleotides align to TRBD2. Trimming took 5 bases from V and 2 from J; bases not matched to a gene: 5. The V gene's germline CDR1 is SGHAT and CDR2 FQNNGV. The CDR3 is 17 amino acids. The CDR3 protein is CASSPGLAGGPYNEQFF. DNA of the CDR3: TGTGCCAGCAGCCCTGGACTAGCGGGAGGACCCTACAATGAGCAGTTCTTC.

CDR3 sequence reads: CASSPSPSGSWNEQFF. The CDR3 bases are TGCGCCAGCAGCCCCTCGCCTAGCGGGAGCTGGAATGAGCAGTTCTTC. The chain combines TRBV5-1 with TRBJ2-1, with 10 bases lining up with TRBD2. The V segment lost 4 bases and the J segment 7 bases; nucleotides outside the gene matches: 11. The CDR3 has 16 amino acids. The germline CDR1 and CDR2 sequences are SGHRS and YFSETQ. The variable domain in full, with the rest retrieved from reference TRBV5-1 and TRBJ2-1, is KAGVTQTPRYLIKTRGQQVTLSCSPISGHRSVSWYQQTPGQGLQFLFEYFSETQRNKGNFPGRFSGRQFSNSRSEMNVSTLELGDSALYLCASSPSPSGSWNEQFFGPGTRLTVL.

The chain carries TRBV25-1 and TRBJ2-7, with TRBD1 identical over 11 bases. Germline V gene sequence: CDR1 MGHDK, CDR2 SYGVNS. The CDR3 has 15 residues. Trimming removed 4 bases from V and 3 bases from J; junction bases left unmatched: 5. This CDR3 is CASSGRTGGFYEQYF. In DNA form, the CDR3 reads TGTGCCAGCAGTGGACGGACAGGGGGCTTCTACGAGCAGTACTTC.

There are a few counts of this clone. The rearrangement links TRBV29-1 to TRBJ2-3; weak D call: TRBD2 (5 bases). V lost 5 bases to trimming and J lost 1 base, with 13 bases between them. This CDR3 contains 14 residues. Per the germline V gene, CDR1 is SQVTM and CDR2 is ANQGSEA. The CDR3 DNA reads TGCAGCGTTCTCGTGTACGGGGGCACAGATACGCAGTATTTT. Translated, it gives CSVLVYGGTDTQYF.

The genes are TRBV19 and TRBJ2-1, with 7 bases matching TRBD2. The V segment lost 4 bases and the J segment 5 bases; nucleotides outside the gene matches: 11. Germline loops: CDR1 LNHDA, CDR2 SQIVND (reference sequence). The CDR3 is 16 amino acids. The CDR3 loop is CASSTIGGLVNNEQFF. The CDR3 region has the DNA TGTGCCAGTAGTACCATCGGAGGACTAGTAAACAATGAGCAGTTCTTC.

For this clone: The same CDR3 is also encoded by other DNA sequences in this sample. The rearrangement joins TRBV7-9 to TRBJ1-5; tentative D call: TRBD1 (6 bases). The germline CDR1 and CDR2 sequences are SEHNR and FQNEAQ (reference sequence). This CDR3 contains 17 residues. V dropped 1 base and J dropped 2 bases, with 15 bases sitting between them. This chain's CDR3 is CASSLGGRGRGNQPQHF. CDR3 DNA: TGTGCCAGCAGCTTAGGGGGCAGGGGTCGGGGCAATCAGCCCCAGCATTTT.

This clone has a handful of counts. V and J are TRBV3-1 (or the pseudogene TRBV3-2) and TRBJ2-7; perhaps TRBD1 as D (6 bases). This CDR3 is 12 amino acids long. CDR1 is LGHDT, CDR2 YNNKEL, per germline (reference sequence). V was clipped by 4 bases and J by 4 bases, with 8 bases between them. This CDR3 reads CASSPTGYEQYF. The DNA for the CDR3 is TGTGCCAGCAGCCCCACAGGGTACGAGCAGTACTTC.

The CDR3 loop is CASSSGQGTTQETQYF. For the CDR3, the DNA is TGTGCCAGCAGCTCCGGACAGGGGACCACCCAAGAGACCCAGTACTTC. The chain carries TRBV7-3 and TRBJ2-5, with 9 bases fitting TRBD1. The germline gives CDR1 SGHTA, CDR2 FQGTGA. The CDR3 has 16 residues. The V segment lost 4 bases and the J segment 1 base; nucleotides outside the gene matches: 7.

This clone occurred once. The chain carries TRBV27 and TRBJ1-2; D uncertain. CDR3 size: 13 residues. V was cut by 5 bases and J by 4 bases, with 11 bases left in between. CDR1 and CDR2 (germline): MNHEY, SMNVEV (reference sequence). In DNA form, the CDR3 reads TGTGCCAGCAGTACTTCCCCCCTCTATGGCTACACCTTC. Translated, it gives CASSTSPLYGYTF.

The chain recombines TRBV11-3 with TRBJ2-1; no definite D call. Trimming took 0 bases from V and 2 from J, leaving 8 bases between them. CDR1 and CDR2 (germline): SGHNT, YENEEA. CDR3 size: 15 residues. This chain's CDR3 is CASSLDPRPYNEQFF. The CDR3 nucleotides read TGTGCCAGCAGCTTAGACCCCAGGCCCTACAATGAGCAGTTCTTC.

This chain uses TRBV3-1 (or the pseudogene TRBV3-2) with TRBJ2-1, with 10 bases fitting TRBD2. Germline V gene sequence: CDR1 LGHDT, CDR2 YNNKEL (reference sequence). CDR3 length equals 14 residues. Trimming removed 10 bases from V and 5 bases from J; junction bases left unmatched: 8. CDR3 protein: CATCSSGRHNEQFF. The CDR3 DNA sequence: TGTGCCACTTGTTCTAGCGGGAGACACAATGAGCAGTTCTTC.

This chain links TRBV6-2 or TRBV6-3 with TRBJ1-1, with 9 nucleotides matching TRBD1. The CDR3 runs 17 residues. J lost 0 bases, V lost 4 bases, and 9 bases had no gene match. Germline CDR1 is MNHEY and CDR2 is SVGEGT. CDR3: CASSFPGQGHMNTEAFF. As DNA, the CDR3 is TGTGCCAGCAGTTTCCCAGGACAGGGGCACATGAACACTGAAGCTTTCTTT.